Listed below are T cell receptor beta chains from one sample, sequenced in a study of shared clonotypes between healthy human individuals. Clones were sequenced by immunoSEQ multiplex PCR, and TCRdb holds only the in-frame ones, with some missing. The sample shows around 2.5 million clones, under 95% of them seen only once. Material: naive CD4+ T cells from PBMCs. Receptor source: a man aged 18 to 29 in good health. Some clones in this sample may be carry-over from other donors' samples. The CDR3 runs from the conserved cysteine through the conserved F or W. A D gene is named only where the DNA matches it firmly. Expanded clones get a size class; other rows say once, few or many, or leave the size out.

V: TRBV7-9
J: TRBJ2-5
D: -
size: -
DNA: TGTGCCAGCAGCTCGACCTCGGGCCAAGCTGAGACCCAGTACTTC
CDR3: CASSSTSGQAETQYF

V: TRBV7-6
J: TRBJ1-1
D: -
size: -
DNA: TGTGCCAGCAGCCTAAGGGGCAAGAACACTGAAGCTTTCTTT
CDR3: CASSLRGKNTEAFF

V: TRBV5-1
J: TRBJ2-7
D: -
size: -
DNA: TGCGCCAGCAGCTTGTACTCCGAAAACCCCTACGAGCAGTACTTC
CDR3: CASSLYSENPYEQYF

V: TRBV5-1
J: TRBJ2-5
D: -
size: -
DNA: TGCGCCAGCGCGACAGAAAATCTCCAAGAGACCCAGTACTTC
CDR3: CASATENLQETQYF

V: TRBV19
J: TRBJ2-7
D: -
size: -
DNA: TGTGCCAGCGATGTCACGTCACTCTACGAGCAGTACTTC
CDR3: CASDVTSLYEQYF

V: TRBV18
J: TRBJ2-7
D: -
size: -
DNA: TGTGCCAGCTCCCGGGGGACAGCGGCGTACGAGCAGTACTTC
CDR3: CASSRGTAAYEQYF

V: TRBV30
J: TRBJ2-3
D: -
size: -
DNA: TGTGCCTGGAGTTCAGTACCCCGAGATACGCAGTATTTT
CDR3: CAWSSVPRDTQYF

V: TRBV19
J: TRBJ2-5
D: TRBD2
size: -
DNA: TGTGCCAGTAGTATAGCGGGAGGATTGCAAGAGACCCAGTACTTC
CDR3: CASSIAGGLQETQYF

V: TRBV12-5
J: TRBJ1-1
D: -
size: -
DNA: -
CDR3: CASGMGLSGHTEAFF

V: TRBV7-2
J: TRBJ2-3
D: TRBD1
size: once
DNA: TGTGCCAGCAGCCCGTATCCCGGACAGGGGGCGAGGACAGATACGCAGTATTTT
CDR3: CASSPYPGQGARTDTQYF

V: TRBV11-2
J: TRBJ2-5
D: -
size: -
DNA: TGTGCCAGCAGAAATCTCATCCGGGAGACCCAGTACTTC
CDR3: CASRNLIRETQYF

V: TRBV5-1
J: TRBJ1-1
D: -
size: -
DNA: TGCGCCAGCAGCCTCTATCGGGGGCAAGGGACTGAAGCTTTCTTT
CDR3: CASSLYRGQGTEAFF

V: TRBV4-3
J: TRBJ2-1
D: TRBD1
size: -
DNA: TGCGCCAGCAGCCAAGGGTGGACAGGGGGCCACAGCTCCTACAATGAGCAGTTCTTC
CDR3: CASSQGWTGGHSSYNEQFF

V: TRBV4-2
J: TRBJ2-1
D: TRBD2
size: -
DNA: TGTGCCAGCAGCCTCACGGGGAGCGGGAGAATCGATGAGCAGTTCTTC
CDR3: CASSLTGSGRIDEQFF

V: TRBV7-9
J: TRBJ2-2
D: -
size: -
DNA: TGTGCCAGCGATATCGGGACTCTGAACACCGGGGAGCTGTTTTTT
CDR3: CASDIGTLNTGELFF